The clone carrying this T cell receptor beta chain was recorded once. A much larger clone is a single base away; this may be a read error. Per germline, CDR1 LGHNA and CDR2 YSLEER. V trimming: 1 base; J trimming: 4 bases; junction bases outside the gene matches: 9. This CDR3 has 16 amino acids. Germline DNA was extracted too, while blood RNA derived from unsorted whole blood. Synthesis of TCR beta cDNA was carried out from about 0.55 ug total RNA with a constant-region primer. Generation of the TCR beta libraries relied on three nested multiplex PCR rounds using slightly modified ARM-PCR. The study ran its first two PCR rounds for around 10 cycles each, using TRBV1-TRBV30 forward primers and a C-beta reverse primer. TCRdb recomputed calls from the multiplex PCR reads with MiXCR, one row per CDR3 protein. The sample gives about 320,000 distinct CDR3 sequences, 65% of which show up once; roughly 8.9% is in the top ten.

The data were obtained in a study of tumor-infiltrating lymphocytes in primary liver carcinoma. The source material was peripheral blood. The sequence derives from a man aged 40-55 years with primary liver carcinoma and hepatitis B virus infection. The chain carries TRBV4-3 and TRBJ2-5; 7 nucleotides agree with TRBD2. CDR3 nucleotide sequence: TGCGCCAGCAGCCAAGGGGTAGCGGGTAAGGGAGAGACCCAGTACTTC. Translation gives CASSQGVAGKGETQYF.